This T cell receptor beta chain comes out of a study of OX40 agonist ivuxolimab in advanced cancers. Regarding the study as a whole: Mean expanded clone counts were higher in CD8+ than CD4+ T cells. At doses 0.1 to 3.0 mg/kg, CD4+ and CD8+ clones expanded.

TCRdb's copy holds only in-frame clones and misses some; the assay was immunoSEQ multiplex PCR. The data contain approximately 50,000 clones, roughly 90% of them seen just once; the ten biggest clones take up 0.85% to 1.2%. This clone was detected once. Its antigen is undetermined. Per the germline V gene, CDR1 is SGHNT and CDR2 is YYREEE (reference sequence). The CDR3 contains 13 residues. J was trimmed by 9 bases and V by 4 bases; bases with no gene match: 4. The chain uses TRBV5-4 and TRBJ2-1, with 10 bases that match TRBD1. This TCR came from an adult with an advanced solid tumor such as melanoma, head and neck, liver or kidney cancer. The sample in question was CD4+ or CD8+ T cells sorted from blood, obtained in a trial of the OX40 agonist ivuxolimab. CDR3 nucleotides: TGTGCCAGCAGCCGGGACAGGGGCGGTGAGCAGTTCTTC. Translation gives CASSRDRGGEQFF.